This entry lists 10 T cell receptor beta chains sequenced from one sample in a study of chemoradiotherapy in HPV16-positive cancers. Clones were sequenced by immunoSEQ multiplex PCR, and TCRdb holds only the in-frame ones, with some missing. Counted here are around 15,000 clones, roughly 70% occurring once; the ten biggest clones make up roughly 19%. Sampling took place from a patient who underwent chemoradiotherapy. These receptors came from a human donor with HPV-associated anogenital cancer.

The V call is TRBV5-1, the J call TRBJ2-3; possibly TRBD1 for D (7 bases). The CDR3 totals 12 residues. The V gene lost 4 bases and the J gene lost 6 bases, with 9 bases spanning the gap. Germline V lookup: CDR1 SGHRS, CDR2 YFSETQ. The CDR3 region has the DNA TGCGCCAGCAGCCAGGGGGGCGATACGCAGTATTTT. Its translation is CASSQGGDTQYF.

This clone was recorded a few times. The chain is built from TRBV19 and TRBJ1-1, with 7 bases fitting TRBD1. Per the germline V gene, CDR1 is LNHDA and CDR2 is SQIVND (reference sequence). The junction had 11 bases not matched to a gene; V was cut back by 6 bases and J by 7 bases. The CDR3 spans 14 residues. In DNA form, the CDR3 reads TGTGCCAGTAGACCGCAGGGGGTAAGTGGTGAAGCTTTCTTT. It encodes CASRPQGVSGEAFF.

This rearrangement joins TRBV27 to TRBJ1-1; unclear D gene. Germline V gives CDR1 MNHEY, CDR2 SMNVEV (reference sequence). The CDR3 has 14 residues. Trimming removed 6 bases from V and 0 bases from J, with 11 bases in between. The CDR3: CASRVAGLNTEAFF. The CDR3 DNA sequence: TGTGCCAGCAGAGTGGCGGGTTTGAACACTGAAGCTTTCTTT.

CDR3 amino acids: CASSLGQGAHEQYF. The CDR3, as DNA: TGCGCCAGCAGCTTGGGCCAGGGGGCGCACGAGCAGTACTTC. The chain carries TRBV5-1 and TRBJ2-7; TRBD1 matches at 8 bases. V dropped 0 bases and J dropped 5; count of bases not matched to a gene: 4. There are 14 residues in the CDR3. CDR1 SGHRS and CDR2 YFSETQ come from the germline V gene.

V gene TRBV7-2 combines with J gene TRBJ1-6, with 9 nucleotides matching TRBD1. Germline assignment: CDR1 SGHTA and CDR2 FQGNSA. This CDR3 is 15 amino acids long. After removal of 5 bases from V and 13 bases from J, the junction contained 12 bases not matched to a gene. The CDR3 is CASSITGTGPWPLHF. The CDR3 nucleotides read TGTGCCAGCAGCATAACCGGGACAGGGCCTTGGCCCCTCCACTTT.

The rearrangement uses TRBV7-6 and TRBJ2-1, with a weak D call TRBD2 (5 bases). CDR1 and CDR2 from the germline V gene are SGHVS and FNYEAQ. The CDR3 consists of 18 residues. V lost 0 bases, J lost 4 bases, and 19 bases lay in between. CDR3 sequence (DNA): TGTGCCAGCAGCTTAGCGCCCCCCTTAGCGAGTACTTACAATGAGCAGTTCTTC. This encodes CASSLAPPLASTYNEQFF.

The CDR3 nucleotides are TGTGCCAGCAGCCCAGGGCAGGGCTTCAATCAGCCCCAGCATTTT. Encoded protein: CASSPGQGFNQPQHF. This chain links TRBV27 with TRBJ1-5, with a weak D call TRBD1 (5 bases). Trimming removed 6 bases at V and 3 bases at J, with 15 bases between. CDR1 is MNHEY and CDR2 is SMNVEV in the germline V gene (reference sequence). The CDR3 extends over 15 amino acids.

This rearrangement joins TRBV27 to TRBJ1-1; a possible D gene is TRBD1 (5 bases). Germline CDR1 and CDR2: MNHEY and SMNVEV (reference sequence). The V and J ends lost 6 bases and 3 bases respectively, with 14 bases between them. The CDR3 has 14 residues. The CDR3 nucleotides read TGTGCCAGCAGACCGGAGACAGCTTACACTGAAGCTTTCTTT. Its protein is CASRPETAYTEAFF.

The chain has TRBV28 and TRBJ2-5, with D hard to call. The germline V gene has CDR1 MDHEN and CDR2 SYDVKM. CDR3 length equals 17 residues. V lost 5 bases and J lost 3, with 22 bases in between. CDR3 bases: TGTGCCAGCAGTCCCCTTTGGGCGGATCCGTTGGAAGAGACCCAGTACTTC. It is translated as CASSPLWADPLEETQYF.

Relative to its sample, this clone is medium-sized (0.01 to 0.1%). This sequence joins TRBV18 and TRBJ2-7; 8 bases fit TRBD1. V trimming: 3 bases; J trimming: 6 bases; junction bases outside the gene matches: 1. From germline, CDR1 is KGHSH and CDR2 LQKENI. There are 12 residues in the CDR3. CDR3 residues: CASSPDRVEQYF. CDR3 coding DNA: TGTGCCAGCTCACCGGACAGGGTCGAGCAGTACTTC.